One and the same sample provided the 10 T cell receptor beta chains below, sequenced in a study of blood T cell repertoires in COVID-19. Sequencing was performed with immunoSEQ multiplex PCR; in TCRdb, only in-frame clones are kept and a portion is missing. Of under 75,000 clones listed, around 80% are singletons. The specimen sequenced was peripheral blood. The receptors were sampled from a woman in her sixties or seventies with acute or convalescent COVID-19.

The CDR3, as DNA: TGTGCCAGTCAACGCCGGGACAGGGATCGGTACACCTTC. It codes for CASQRRDRDRYTF. The chain is built from TRBV2 and TRBJ1-2; 9 bases are shared with TRBD1. Germline-derived CDR1 and CDR2 are SNHLY and FYNNEI. CDR3 length: 13 amino acids. V lost 9 bases, J lost 11 bases, and 13 bases stayed unmatched.

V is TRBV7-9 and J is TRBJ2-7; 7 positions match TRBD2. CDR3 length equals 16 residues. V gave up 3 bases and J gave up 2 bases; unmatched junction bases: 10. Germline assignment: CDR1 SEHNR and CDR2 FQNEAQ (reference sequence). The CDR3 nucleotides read TGTGCCAGCAGCTTTAAGCCGGGAGGCCACACCTACGAGCAGTACTTC. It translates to CASSFKPGGHTYEQYF.

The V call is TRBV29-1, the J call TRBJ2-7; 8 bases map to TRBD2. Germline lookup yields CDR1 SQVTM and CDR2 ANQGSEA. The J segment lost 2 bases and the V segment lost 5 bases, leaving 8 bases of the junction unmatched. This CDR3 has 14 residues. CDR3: CSVKGGAGAYEQYF. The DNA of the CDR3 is TGCAGCGTTAAGGGGGGAGCGGGGGCCTACGAGCAGTACTTC.

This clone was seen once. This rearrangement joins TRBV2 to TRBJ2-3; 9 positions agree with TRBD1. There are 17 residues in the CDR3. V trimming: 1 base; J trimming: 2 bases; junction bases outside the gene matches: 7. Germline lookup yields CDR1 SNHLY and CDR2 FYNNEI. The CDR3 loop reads CASSEVGRDRVTDTQYF. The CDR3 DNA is TGTGCCAGCAGTGAAGTGGGCCGGGACAGGGTCACAGATACGCAGTATTTT. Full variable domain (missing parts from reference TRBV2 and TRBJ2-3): EPEVTQTPSHQVTQMGQEVILRCVPISNHLYFYWYRQILGQKVEFLVSFYNNEISEKSEIFDDQFSVERPDGSNFTLKIRSTKLEDSAMYFCASSEVGRDRVTDTQYFGPGTRLTVL.

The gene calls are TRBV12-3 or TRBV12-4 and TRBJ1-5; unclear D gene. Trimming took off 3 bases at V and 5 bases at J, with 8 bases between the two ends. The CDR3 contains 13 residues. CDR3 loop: CASSFQIDQPQHF. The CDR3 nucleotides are TGTGCCAGCAGTTTTCAGATCGATCAGCCCCAGCATTTT.

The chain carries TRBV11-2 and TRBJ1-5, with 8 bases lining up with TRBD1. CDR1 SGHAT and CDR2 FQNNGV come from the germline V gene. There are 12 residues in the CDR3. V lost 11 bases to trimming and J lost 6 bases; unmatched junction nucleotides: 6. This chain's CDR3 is CAGDRQGQPQHF. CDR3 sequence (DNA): TGTGCCGGGGACAGGCAAGGTCAGCCCCAGCATTTT. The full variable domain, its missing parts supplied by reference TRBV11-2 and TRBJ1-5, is EAGVAQSPRYKIIEKRQSVAFWCNPISGHATLYWYQQILGQGPKLLIQFQNNGVVDDSQLPKDRFSAERLKGVDSTLKIQPAKLEDSAVYLCAGDRQGQPQHFGDGTRLSIL.

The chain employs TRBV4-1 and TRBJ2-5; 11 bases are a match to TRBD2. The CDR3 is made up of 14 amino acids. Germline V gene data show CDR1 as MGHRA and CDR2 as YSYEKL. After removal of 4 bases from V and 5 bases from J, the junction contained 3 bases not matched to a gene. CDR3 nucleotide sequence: TGCGCCAGCAGCCTAGCGGGGGGGCTTGAGACCCAGTACTTC. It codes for CASSLAGGLETQYF.

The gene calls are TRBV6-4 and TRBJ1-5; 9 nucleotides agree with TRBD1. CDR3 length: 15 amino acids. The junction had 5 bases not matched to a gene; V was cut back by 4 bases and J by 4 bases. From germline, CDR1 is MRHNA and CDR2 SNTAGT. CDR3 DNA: TGTGCCAGCAGTGGGACAGGGGAAAGAAATCAGCCCCAGCATTTT. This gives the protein CASSGTGERNQPQHF.

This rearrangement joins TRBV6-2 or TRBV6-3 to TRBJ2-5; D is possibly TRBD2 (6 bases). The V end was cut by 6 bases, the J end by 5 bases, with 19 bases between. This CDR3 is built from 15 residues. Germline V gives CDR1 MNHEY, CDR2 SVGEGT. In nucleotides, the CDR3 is TGTGCCAGCAGCCCGATCGGGACTGCTGGGGAGACCCAGTACTTC. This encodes CASSPIGTAGETQYF.

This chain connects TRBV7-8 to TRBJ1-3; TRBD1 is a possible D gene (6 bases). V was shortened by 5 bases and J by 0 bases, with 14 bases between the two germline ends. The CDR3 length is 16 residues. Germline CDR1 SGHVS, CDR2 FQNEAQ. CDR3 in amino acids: CASSPRGRSSGNTIYF. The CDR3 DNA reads TGTGCCAGCAGCCCCAGGGGTCGAAGCTCTGGAAACACCATATATTTT.